This TCR beta chain derives from a study of shared clonotypes between healthy human individuals. With respect to this clone: Its antigen is still unknown.

The study, taken as a whole, reports: The researchers took only blood, and tissue repertoires probably look different.

Caucasian adults living in Nashville, Tennessee, provided all samples. Profiled with immunoSEQ multiplex PCR; TCRdb holds only in-frame clones, not every one. The profile shows 470,000 or so clones, roughly 80% of them singletons. This receptor was taken from a woman aged 40 to 50 in good health. Some clones in this sample may be carry-over from other donors' samples. Sequenced input: PBMCs.

As DNA, the CDR3 is TGCAGCGTTTATCAGGGAGGAGAGACCCAGTACTTC. Its protein product is CSVYQGGETQYF. The rearrangement links TRBV29-1 to TRBJ2-5, with D possibly matching TRBD2 (6 bases). The CDR3 consists of 12 residues. The germline V gene has CDR1 SQVTM and CDR2 ANQGSEA. V lost 5 bases and J lost 4, with 11 bases in between.